A selection of T cell receptor beta chains follows, all from one sample in a study of T cell changes during pregnancy in multiple sclerosis. The repertoire was sequenced with immunoSEQ multiplex PCR; TCRdb's copy has only in-frame clones and lacks some. The repertoire holds under 85,000 clones, with 80% to 95% as singletons. Source: CD4+ T cells from peripheral blood mononuclear cells, taken in the second trimester of pregnancy. The receptor set was obtained from a female donor with multiple sclerosis, enrolled in a pregnancy study. The CDR3 runs from the conserved cysteine through the conserved F or W. D genes are given only for firm matches. The size field is filled for only some rows; it gives once, few, many or a size class.

d_call | j_call | v_call | clone_size | cdr3_aa | cdr3_nt
- | TRBJ1-5 | TRBV6-1 | - | CASSTDRTNQPQHF | TGTGCCAGCAGCACCGACAGGACTAATCAGCCCCAGCATTTT
TRBD2 | TRBJ2-4 | TRBV6-6 | - | CAINLGLAGTQYF | TGTGCCATTAACCTCGGGCTAGCGGGGACTCAGTACTTC
- | TRBJ2-2 | TRBV28 | - | CASTASRGELFF | TGTGCCAGCACCGCCTCCCGGGGGGAGCTGTTTTTT
- | TRBJ2-2 | TRBV6-6 | - | CASRRSGTVNTGELFF | TGTGCCAGCAGACGATCCGGAACAGTGAACACCGGGGAGCTGTTTTTT
TRBD1 | TRBJ1-4 | TRBV7-8 | once | CASSFGTVEIEKLFF | TGTGCCAGCAGCTTTGGGACAGTGGAAATTGAAAAACTGTTTTTT
TRBD2 | TRBJ2-2 | TRBV9 | - | CASSVGLAGGPSTGELFF | TGTGCCAGCAGCGTAGGGCTAGCGGGGGGGCCGAGCACCGGGGAGCTGTTTTTT
- | TRBJ1-1 | TRBV7-9 | - | CASSSDPGTLVASGTEAFF | TGTGCCAGCAGCTCAGACCCCGGGACACTGGTAGCAAGTGGGACTGAAGCTTTCTTT
- | TRBJ2-7 | TRBV2 | - | CASSEQGKVKQYF | TGTGCCAGCAGTGAACAGGGAAAAGTTAAGCAGTACTTC
TRBD1 | TRBJ1-1 | TRBV5-6 | - | CASSAGQGRVWKAFF | TGTGCCAGCAGCGCGGGACAGGGACGGGTGTGGAAAGCTTTCTTT
TRBD2 | TRBJ2-3 | TRBV11-3 | - | CASSSGLAEGDTQYF | TGTGCCAGCAGCTCGGGACTAGCGGAGGGGGATACGCAGTATTTT
- | TRBJ1-1 | TRBV9 | - | CASSVGAVAEAFF | TGTGCCAGCAGCGTGGGGGCCGTCGCTGAAGCTTTCTTT
- | TRBJ2-6 | TRBV19 | - | CASSQGGSGANVLTF | TGTGCCAGTTCACAAGGAGGATCTGGGGCCAACGTCCTGACTTTC
TRBD2 | TRBJ2-2 | TRBV5-5 | - | CASGAGGGGELFF | TGTGCCAGCGGCGCGGGAGGGGGCGGGGAGCTGTTTTTT
TRBD1 | TRBJ2-1 | TRBV5-1 | - | CASSQLAGTGEYNEQFF | TGCGCCAGCAGCCAACTTGCCGGGACAGGGGAATACAATGAGCAGTTCTTC
TRBD1 | TRBJ2-7 | TRBV28 | - | CASSYTGTVDEQYF | TGTGCCAGCAGTTATACCGGGACAGTAGACGAGCAGTACTTC
- | TRBJ1-6 | TRBV11-2 | few | CASSFIVQGGAPLHF | TGTGCCAGCAGCTTTATCGTCCAGGGTGGAGCACCCCTCCACTTT
- | TRBJ2-3 | TRBV4-1 | - | CASSQVPGSGDTQYF | TGCGCCAGCAGCCAAGTCCCAGGGTCTGGGGATACGCAGTATTTT
- | TRBJ2-7 | TRBV7-2 | - | CASSPDRDSYEQYF | TGTGCCAGCAGCCCCGACCGGGACTCCTACGAGCAGTACTTC
- | TRBJ2-1 | TRBV7-8 | once | CASSERTPGWREEFF | TGTGCCAGCAGCGAAAGGACCCCGGGGTGGAGAGAGGAGTTCTTC
- | TRBJ1-1 | TRBV7-2 | - | CASSLSGGTEAFF | TGTGCCAGCAGCCTAAGCGGGGGGACTGAAGCTTTCTTT
TRBD1 | TRBJ2-7 | TRBV6-4 | - | CASSSGQGGVEQYF | TGTGCCAGCAGCTCGGGACAGGGTGGGGTCGAGCAGTACTTC
- | TRBJ2-7 | TRBV6-5 | - | CASSYSGTNSYEQYF | TGTGCCAGCAGTTACTCGGGCACCAACTCCTACGAGCAGTACTTC
- | TRBJ2-3 | TRBV7-9 | - | CASSLGQPSADTQYF | TGTGCCAGCAGCTTAGGCCAGCCCAGCGCAGATACGCAGTATTTT
- | TRBJ2-6 | TRBV9 | once | CASSGSSGANVLTF | TGTGCCAGCAGCGGGAGCTCTGGGGCCAACGTCCTGACTTTC
TRBD1 | TRBJ2-7 | TRBV28 | - | CASSPGTGRDEQYF | TGTGCCAGCAGTCCGGGGACAGGGAGGGACGAGCAGTACTTC
- | TRBJ1-5 | TRBV28 | - | CASSPPGGMGQPQHF | TGTGCCAGCAGTCCCCCGGGGGGTATGGGTCAGCCCCAGCATTTT
- | TRBJ2-3 | TRBV4-3 | - | CASSQESGVNTQYF | TGCGCCAGCAGCCAAGAGTCAGGGGTTAATACGCAGTATTTT
- | TRBJ2-7 | TRBV9 | - | CASSVAAGGSYEQYF | TGTGCCAGCAGCGTAGCTGCAGGGGGGTCCTACGAGCAGTACTTC
- | TRBJ2-7 | TRBV18 | - | CASSATVQYEQYF | TGTGCCAGCTCAGCTACAGTGCAATACGAGCAGTACTTC
- | TRBJ2-1 | TRBV28 | - | CASRNRVTYNEQFF | TGTGCCAGCAGAAACAGGGTGACGTACAATGAGCAGTTCTTC
- | TRBJ2-2 | TRBV28 | - | CASESATPNTGELFF | TGTGCCAGCGAGTCAGCGACTCCGAACACCGGGGAGCTGTTTTTT
TRBD1 | TRBJ1-1 | TRBV28 | - | CASSLFQGATEAFF | TGTGCCAGCAGTTTATTCCAGGGGGCGACTGAAGCTTTCTTT
- | TRBJ2-7 | TRBV10-3 | - | CAISTQGGDYEQYF | TGTGCCATCAGTACTCAAGGGGGGGACTACGAGCAGTACTTC
- | TRBJ1-2 | TRBV10-3 | - | CAISESWDNPRGYTF | TGTGCCATCAGTGAGTCCTGGGACAACCCCCGCGGCTACACCTTC
- | TRBJ1-5 | TRBV4-2 | few | CASSHTSQGWGNQPQHF | TGTGCCAGCAGCCACACGAGCCAGGGGTGGGGCAATCAGCCCCAGCATTTT
- | TRBJ2-3 | TRBV30 | once | CAWRGALADTQYF | TGTGCCTGGAGGGGGGCCCTGGCAGATACGCAGTATTTT
TRBD2 | TRBJ2-3 | TRBV29-1 | - | CSVEVGGVADTQYF | TGCAGCGTTGAGGTGGGGGGGGTGGCAGATACGCAGTATTTT
- | TRBJ1-2 | TRBV10-2 | few | CASGRYSGYGYTF | TGCGCCAGCGGGCGGTACTCGGGATATGGCTACACCTTC
- | TRBJ2-1 | TRBV28 | - | CASSKSPGLTHNEQFF | TGTGCCAGCAGTAAAAGCCCGGGACTGACGCACAATGAGCAGTTCTTC
- | TRBJ1-2 | TRBV27 | - | CASSLRGVGYGYTF | TGTGCCAGCAGTTTAAGAGGAGTTGGCTATGGCTACACCTTC